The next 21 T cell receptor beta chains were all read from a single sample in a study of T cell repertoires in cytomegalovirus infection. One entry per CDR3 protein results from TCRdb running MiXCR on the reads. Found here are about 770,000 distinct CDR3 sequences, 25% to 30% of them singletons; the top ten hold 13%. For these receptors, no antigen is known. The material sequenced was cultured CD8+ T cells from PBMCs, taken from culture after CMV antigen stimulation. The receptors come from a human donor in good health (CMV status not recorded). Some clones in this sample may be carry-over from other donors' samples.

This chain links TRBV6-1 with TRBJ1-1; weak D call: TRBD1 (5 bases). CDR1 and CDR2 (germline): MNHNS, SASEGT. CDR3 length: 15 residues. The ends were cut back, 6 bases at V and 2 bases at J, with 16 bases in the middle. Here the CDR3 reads CASRLPGTANTEAFF. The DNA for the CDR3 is TGTGCCAGCAGACTCCCCGGGACGGCAAACACTGAAGCTTTCTTT.

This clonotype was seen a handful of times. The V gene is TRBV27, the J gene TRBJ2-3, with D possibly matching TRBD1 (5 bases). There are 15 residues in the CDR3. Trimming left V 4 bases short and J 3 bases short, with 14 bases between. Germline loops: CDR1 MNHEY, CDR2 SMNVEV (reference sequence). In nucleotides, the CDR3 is TGTGCCAGCAGTTCCAGGGCCTCTGCGACAGATACGCAGTATTTT. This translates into CASSSRASATDTQYF.

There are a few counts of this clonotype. The CDR3 protein is CATSRDVVYEQYV. The CDR3 bases are TGTGCCACCAGCAGAGATGTGGTCTACGAGCAGTACGTC. This chain uses TRBV15 with TRBJ2-7; D is ambiguous. Germline CDR1 LNHNV, CDR2 YYDKDF (reference sequence). The CDR3 length is 13 residues. The V end lost 0 bases, the J end lost 3 bases, and 6 bases lay between the germline ends.

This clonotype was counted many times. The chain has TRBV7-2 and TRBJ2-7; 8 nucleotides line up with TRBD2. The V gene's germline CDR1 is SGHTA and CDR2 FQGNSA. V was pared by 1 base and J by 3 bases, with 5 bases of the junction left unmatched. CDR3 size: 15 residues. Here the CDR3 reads CASSLVRGGDYEQYF. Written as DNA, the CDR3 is TGTGCCAGCAGCTTAGTACGGGGGGGCGACTACGAGCAGTACTTC.

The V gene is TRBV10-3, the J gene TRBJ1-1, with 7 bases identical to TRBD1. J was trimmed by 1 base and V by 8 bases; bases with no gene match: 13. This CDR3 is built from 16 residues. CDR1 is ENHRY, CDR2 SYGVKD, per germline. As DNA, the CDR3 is TGTGCCATCCACCTAAGGACGCGGACAGGGAACACTGAAGCTTTCTTT. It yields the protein CAIHLRTRTGNTEAFF.

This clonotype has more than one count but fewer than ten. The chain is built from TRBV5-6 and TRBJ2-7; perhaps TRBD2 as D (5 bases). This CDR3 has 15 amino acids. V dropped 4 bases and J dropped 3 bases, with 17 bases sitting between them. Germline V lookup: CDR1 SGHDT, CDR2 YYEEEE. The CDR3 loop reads CASSERTGLYYEQYV. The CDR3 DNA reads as TGTGCCAGCAGCGAAAGGACGGGATTATACTACGAGCAGTACGTC.

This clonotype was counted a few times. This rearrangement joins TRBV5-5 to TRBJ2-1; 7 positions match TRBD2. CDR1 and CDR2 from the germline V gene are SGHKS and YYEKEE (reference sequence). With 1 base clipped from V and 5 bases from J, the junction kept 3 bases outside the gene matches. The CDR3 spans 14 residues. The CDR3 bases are TGTGCCAGCAGCTTGCCTAGCGGAGACAATGAGCAGTTCTTC. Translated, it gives CASSLPSGDNEQFF.

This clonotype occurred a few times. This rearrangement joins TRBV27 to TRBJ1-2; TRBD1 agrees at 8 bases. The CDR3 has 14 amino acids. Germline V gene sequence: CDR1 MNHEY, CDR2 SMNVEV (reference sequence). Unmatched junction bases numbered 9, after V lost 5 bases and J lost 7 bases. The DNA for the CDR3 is TGTGCCAGCAGTCCCTCCCCAGGGGGCAGTGGCTACACCTTC. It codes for CASSPSPGGSGYTF.

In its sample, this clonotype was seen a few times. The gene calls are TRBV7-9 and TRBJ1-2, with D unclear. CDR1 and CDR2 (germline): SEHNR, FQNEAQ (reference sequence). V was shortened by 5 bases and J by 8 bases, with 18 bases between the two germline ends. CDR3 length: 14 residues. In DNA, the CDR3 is TGTGCCAGCAGCCGATCAGACTTGAATTACGGCTACACCTTC. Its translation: CASSRSDLNYGYTF.

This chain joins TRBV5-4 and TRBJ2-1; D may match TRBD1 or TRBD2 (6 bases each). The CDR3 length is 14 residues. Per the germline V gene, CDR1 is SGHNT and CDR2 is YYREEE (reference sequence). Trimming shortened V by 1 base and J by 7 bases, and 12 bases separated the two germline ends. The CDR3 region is CASSLRGAGNEQFF. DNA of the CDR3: TGTGCCAGCAGCTTGAGGGGGGCCGGGAATGAGCAGTTCTTC.

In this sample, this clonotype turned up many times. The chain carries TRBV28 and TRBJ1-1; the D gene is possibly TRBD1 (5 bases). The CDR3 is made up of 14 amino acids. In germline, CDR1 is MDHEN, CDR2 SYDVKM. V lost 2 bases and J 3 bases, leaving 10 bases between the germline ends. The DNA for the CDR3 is TGTGCCAGCAGTTTAAGGGGTTCGGACACTGAAGCTTTCTTT. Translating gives CASSLRGSDTEAFF.

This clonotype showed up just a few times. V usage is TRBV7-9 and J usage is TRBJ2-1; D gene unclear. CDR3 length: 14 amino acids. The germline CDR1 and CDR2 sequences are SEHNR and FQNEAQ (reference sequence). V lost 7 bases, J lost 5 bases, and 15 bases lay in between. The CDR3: CASIPPGLDNEQFF. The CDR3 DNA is TGTGCCAGCATCCCACCCGGCCTAGACAATGAGCAGTTCTTC.

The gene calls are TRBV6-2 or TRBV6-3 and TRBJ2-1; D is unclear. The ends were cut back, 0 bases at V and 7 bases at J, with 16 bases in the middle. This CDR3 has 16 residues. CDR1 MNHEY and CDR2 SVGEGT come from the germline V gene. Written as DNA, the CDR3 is TGTGCCAGCAGTTACTCGAAAACGAGAGTGCGGAATGAGCAGTTCTTC. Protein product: CASSYSKTRVRNEQFF.

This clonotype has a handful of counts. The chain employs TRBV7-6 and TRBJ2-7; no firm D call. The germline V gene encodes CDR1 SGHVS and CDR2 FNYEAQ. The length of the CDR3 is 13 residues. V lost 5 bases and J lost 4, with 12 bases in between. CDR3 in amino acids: CASSQDGFYEQYF. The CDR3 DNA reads TGTGCCAGCAGCCAGGACGGTTTTTACGAGCAGTACTTC.

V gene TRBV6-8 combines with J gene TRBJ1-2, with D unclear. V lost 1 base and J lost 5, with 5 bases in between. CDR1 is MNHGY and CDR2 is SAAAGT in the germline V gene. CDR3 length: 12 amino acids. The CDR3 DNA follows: TGTGCCAGCAGTTACTTGCGGTATGGCTACACCTTC. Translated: CASSYLRYGYTF.

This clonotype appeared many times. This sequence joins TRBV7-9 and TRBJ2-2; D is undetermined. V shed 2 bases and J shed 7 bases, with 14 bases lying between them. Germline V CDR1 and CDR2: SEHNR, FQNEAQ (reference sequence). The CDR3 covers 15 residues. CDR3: CASSLNAQDRGELFF. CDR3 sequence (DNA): TGTGCCAGCAGCTTAAATGCCCAGGACCGCGGGGAGCTGTTTTTT.

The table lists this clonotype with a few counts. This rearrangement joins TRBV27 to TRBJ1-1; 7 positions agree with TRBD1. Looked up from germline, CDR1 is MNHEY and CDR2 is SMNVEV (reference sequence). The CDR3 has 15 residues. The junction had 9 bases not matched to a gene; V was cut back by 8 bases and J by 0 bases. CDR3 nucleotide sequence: TGTGCCAGCCTCTATGTAGGGGGCCTGAACACTGAAGCTTTCTTT. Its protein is CASLYVGGLNTEAFF.

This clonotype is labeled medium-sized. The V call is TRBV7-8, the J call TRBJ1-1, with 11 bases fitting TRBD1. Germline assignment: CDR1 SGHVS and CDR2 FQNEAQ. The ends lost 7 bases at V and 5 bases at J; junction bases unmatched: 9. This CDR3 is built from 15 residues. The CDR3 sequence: CASKRDRGRETEAFF. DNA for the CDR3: TGTGCCAGCAAAAGGGACAGGGGGAGGGAGACTGAAGCTTTCTTT.

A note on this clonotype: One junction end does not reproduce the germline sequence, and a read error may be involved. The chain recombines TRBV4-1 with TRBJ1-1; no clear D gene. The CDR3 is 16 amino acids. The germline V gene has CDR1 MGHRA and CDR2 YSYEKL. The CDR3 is CASSQDHEGENTEAFF. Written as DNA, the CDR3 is TGTGCCAGCAGCCAAGATCACGAGGGCGAGAACACTGAAGCTTTCTTT.

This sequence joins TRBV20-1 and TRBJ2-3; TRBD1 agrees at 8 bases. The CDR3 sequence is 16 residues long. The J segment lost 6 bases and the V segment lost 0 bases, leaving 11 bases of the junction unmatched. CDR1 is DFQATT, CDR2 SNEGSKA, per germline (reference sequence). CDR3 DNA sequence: TGCAGTGCTAGAGATTATCGGACAGGGAGTGGGGATACGCAGTATTTT. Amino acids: CSARDYRTGSGDTQYF.

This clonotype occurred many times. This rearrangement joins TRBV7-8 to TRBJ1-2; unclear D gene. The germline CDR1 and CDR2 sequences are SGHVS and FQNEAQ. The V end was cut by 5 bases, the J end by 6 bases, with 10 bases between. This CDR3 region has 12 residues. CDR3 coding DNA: TGTGCCAGCAGCACTCTTGGGGATGGCTACACCTTC. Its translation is CASSTLGDGYTF.